A selection of T cell receptor beta chains follows, all from one sample in a study of T cell clones after liver transplantation. Sequenced by immunoSEQ multiplex PCR; TCRdb stores in-frame clones only, minus some. The sample holds some 120,000 clones; less than 95% are singletons and the top ten take about 0.8%. Sample: CD4+ T cells from blood, taken 12 months after liver transplant. Every receptor here comes from a human patient who received a liver transplant. Some T cells may trace back to the graft donor. The CDR3 runs from the conserved cysteine through the conserved F or W. Fields, in order: clone size, J gene, V gene, CDR3 length, D gene, CDR3 protein, CDR3 DNA. The D gene is left open where the match is weak. Not all rows give a size; the values are once, few, many and, for expanded clones, a class.

>NA|TRBJ2-2|TRBV7-2|19|NA
CASSLVIFGPGTNTGELFF
TGTGCCAGCAGCTTAGTAATATTTGGGCCAGGGACCAACACCGGGGAGCTGTTTTTT
>NA|TRBJ1-1|TRBV9|15|TRBD1
CASSVGPGGNTEAFF
TGTGCCAGCAGCGTAGGTCCAGGGGGGAACACTGAAGCTTTCTTT
>NA|TRBJ2-5|TRBV5-4|16|TRBD2
CASSSQRTSGQETQYF
TGTGCCAGCAGCTCCCAACGGACTAGCGGGCAAGAGACCCAGTACTTC
>once|TRBJ2-1|TRBV19|14|TRBD2
CASNAGGSGNEQFF
TGTGCCAGTAACGCGGGCGGGAGTGGAAATGAGCAGTTCTTC
>NA|TRBJ2-1|TRBV5-8|14|NA
CASPWAGTYDEQFF
TGTGCCAGCCCGTGGGCGGGGACCTACGATGAGCAGTTCTTC
>NA|TRBJ1-5|TRBV6-1|15|NA
CASRLNRGSDQPQHF
TGTGCCAGCAGACTCAACCGGGGGTCTGATCAGCCCCAGCATTTT
>NA|TRBJ2-1|TRBV19|13|NA
CASTSLSYNEQFF
TGTGCCAGTACTAGTCTCTCCTACAATGAGCAGTTCTTC
>NA|TRBJ2-1|TRBV5-3|16|TRBD2
CARSLLAGDSYNEQFF
TGTGCCAGAAGCTTGTTAGCGGGAGACTCCTACAATGAGCAGTTCTTC
>NA|TRBJ2-1|TRBV7-7|16|TRBD2
CASSPIAGVAYNEQFF
TGTGCTAGCAGTCCCATAGCGGGAGTTGCATACAATGAGCAGTTCTTC
>NA|TRBJ1-3|TRBV5-1|16|TRBD1
CASSLEGTGEGNTIYF
TGCGCCAGCAGCTTGGAGGGGACAGGGGAAGGAAACACCATATATTTT
>NA|TRBJ2-1|TRBV11-2|14|NA
CASSLGDGTNEQFF
TGTGCCAGCAGCTTAGGAGACGGTACCAATGAGCAGTTCTTC
>NA|TRBJ1-1|TRBV19|13|NA
CASSRTVNTEAFF
TGTGCCAGTTCCCGGACGGTGAACACTGAAGCTTTCTTT
>NA|TRBJ1-5|TRBV6-1|17|TRBD1
CASSGQGQGSGNQPQHF
TGTGCCAGCAGTGGCCAGGGACAGGGTTCGGGCAATCAGCCCCAGCATTTT
>once|TRBJ2-1|TRBV7-2|15|NA
CASSRTSRDYNEQFF
TGTGCCAGCAGCAGAACTAGCCGGGACTACAATGAGCAGTTCTTC
>NA|TRBJ1-1|TRBV7-2|14|NA
CASSLGEGYTEAFF
TGTGCCAGCAGCTTAGGGGAGGGCTACACTGAAGCTTTCTTT
>NA|TRBJ1-4|TRBV21-1|14|NA
CASWWARIGSKLFF
TGTGCCAGCTGGTGGGCCCGCATTGGGAGTAAACTGTTTTTT
>NA|TRBJ2-5|TRBV5-4|15|NA
CASSLWQGTLETQYF
TGTGCCAGCAGCTTGTGGCAGGGGACACTAGAGACCCAGTACTTC
>NA|TRBJ2-2|TRBV28|12|NA
CASWSGTGELFF
TGTGCCAGCTGGTCGGGGACCGGGGAGCTGTTTTTT
>NA|TRBJ2-5|TRBV6-1|13|NA
CASSIQGQETQYF
TGTGCCAGCAGCATACAGGGCCAAGAGACCCAGTACTTC
>NA|TRBJ2-7|TRBV30|12|NA
CAWRSGSYEQYF
TGTGCCTGGAGGTCCGGCTCCTACGAGCAGTACTTC
>NA|TRBJ2-3|TRBV10-3|15|NA
CAISTYSGSTDTQYF
TGTGCCATCAGTACCTATAGCGGAAGCACAGATACGCAGTATTTT
>once|TRBJ2-3|TRBV29-1|14|TRBD2
CSVEGLGGSDTQYF
TGCAGCGTTGAGGGTTTGGGAGGGTCAGATACGCAGTATTTT
>NA|TRBJ2-2|TRBV5-1|17|NA
CASSLRAGPAGSGELFF
TGCGCCAGCAGCCTCCGGGCGGGACCCGCAGGGTCCGGGGAGCTGTTTTTT
>NA|TRBJ2-7|TRBV5-6|15|NA
CASSLTEGAAYEQYF
TGTGCCAGCAGCTTGACGGAAGGGGCGGCCTACGAGCAGTACTTC